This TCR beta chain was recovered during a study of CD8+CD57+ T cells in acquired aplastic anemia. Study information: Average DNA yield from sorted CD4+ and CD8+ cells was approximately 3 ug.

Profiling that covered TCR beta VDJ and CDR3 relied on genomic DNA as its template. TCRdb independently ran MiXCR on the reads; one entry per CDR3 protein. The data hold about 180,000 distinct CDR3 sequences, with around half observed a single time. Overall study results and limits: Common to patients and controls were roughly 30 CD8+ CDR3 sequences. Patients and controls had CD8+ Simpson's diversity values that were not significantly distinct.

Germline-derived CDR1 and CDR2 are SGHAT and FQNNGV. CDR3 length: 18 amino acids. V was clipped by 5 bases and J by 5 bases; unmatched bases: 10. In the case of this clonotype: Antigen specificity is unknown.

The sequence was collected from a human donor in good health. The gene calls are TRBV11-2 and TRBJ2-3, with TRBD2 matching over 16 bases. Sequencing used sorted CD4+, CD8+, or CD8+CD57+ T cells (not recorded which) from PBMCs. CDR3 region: CASSLGTSGGARIDTQYF. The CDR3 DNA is TGTGCCAGCAGCCTCGGGACTAGCGGGGGGGCCAGGATAGATACGCAGTATTTT. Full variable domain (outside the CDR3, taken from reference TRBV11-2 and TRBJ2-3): EAGVAQSPRYKIIEKRQSVAFWCNPISGHATLYWYQQILGQGPKLLIQFQNNGVVDDSQLPKDRFSAERLKGVDSTLKIQPAKLEDSAVYLCASSLGTSGGARIDTQYFGPGTRLTVL.